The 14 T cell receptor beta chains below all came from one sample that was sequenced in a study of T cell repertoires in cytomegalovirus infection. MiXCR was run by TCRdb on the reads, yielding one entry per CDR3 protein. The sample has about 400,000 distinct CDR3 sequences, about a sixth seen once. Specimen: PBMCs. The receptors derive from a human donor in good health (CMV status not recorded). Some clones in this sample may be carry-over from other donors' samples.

The CDR3 DNA sequence: TGTGCCAGCAGCCCCGGACCGAACAGCAATCAGCCCCAGCATTTT. Translated, it gives CASSPGPNSNQPQHF. The J gene is TRBJ1-5, the V gene TRBV9; D remains unclear. Germline CDR1 is SGDLS and CDR2 is YYNGEE. Between the trimmed V and J ends, which lost 4 bases and 1 base, there was a span of 12 bases. This CDR3 comprises 15 residues.

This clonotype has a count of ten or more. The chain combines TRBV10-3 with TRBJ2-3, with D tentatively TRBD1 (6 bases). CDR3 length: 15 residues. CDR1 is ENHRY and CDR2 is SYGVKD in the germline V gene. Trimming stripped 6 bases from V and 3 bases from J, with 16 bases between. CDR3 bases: TGTGCCATCAGCCCCACAGGGCAGGGAACAGATACGCAGTATTTT. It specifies CAISPTGQGTDTQYF.

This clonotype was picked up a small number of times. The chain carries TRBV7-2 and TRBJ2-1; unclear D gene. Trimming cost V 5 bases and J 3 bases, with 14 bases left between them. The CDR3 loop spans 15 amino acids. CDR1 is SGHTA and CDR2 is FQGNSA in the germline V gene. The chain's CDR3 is CASSRRTEYYNEQFF. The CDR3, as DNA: TGTGCCAGCAGCCGTCGGACGGAATACTACAATGAGCAGTTCTTC.

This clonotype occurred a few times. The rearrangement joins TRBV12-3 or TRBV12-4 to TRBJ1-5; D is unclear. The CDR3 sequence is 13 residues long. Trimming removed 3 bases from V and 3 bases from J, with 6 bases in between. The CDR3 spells CASSFVDNQPQHF. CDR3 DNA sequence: TGTGCCAGCAGTTTCGTCGACAATCAGCCCCAGCATTTT.

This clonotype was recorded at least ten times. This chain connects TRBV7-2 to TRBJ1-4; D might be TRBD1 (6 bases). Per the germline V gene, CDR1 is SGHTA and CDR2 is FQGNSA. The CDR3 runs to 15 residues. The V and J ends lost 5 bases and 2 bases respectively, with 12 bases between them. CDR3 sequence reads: CASSPWTETNEKLFF. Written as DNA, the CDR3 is TGTGCCAGCAGCCCCTGGACAGAGACTAATGAAAAACTGTTTTTT. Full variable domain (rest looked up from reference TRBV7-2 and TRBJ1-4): GAGVSQSPSNKVTEKGKDVELRCDPISGHTALYWYRQSLGQGLEFLIYFQGNSAPDKSGLPSDRFSAERTGGSVSTLTIQRTQQEDSAVYLCASSPWTETNEKLFFGSGTQLSVL.

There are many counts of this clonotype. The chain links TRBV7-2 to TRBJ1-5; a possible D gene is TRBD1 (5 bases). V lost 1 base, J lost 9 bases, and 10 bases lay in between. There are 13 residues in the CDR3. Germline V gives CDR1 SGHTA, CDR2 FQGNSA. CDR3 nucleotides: TGTGCCAGCAGCTTAGGGGGACGTCCGCCCCAGCATTTT. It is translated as CASSLGGRPPQHF. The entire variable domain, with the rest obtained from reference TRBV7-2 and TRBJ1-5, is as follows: GAGVSQSPSNKVTEKGKDVELRCDPISGHTALYWYRQSLGQGLEFLIYFQGNSAPDKSGLPSDRFSAERTGGSVSTLTIQRTQQEDSAVYLCASSLGGRPPQHFGDGTRLSIL.

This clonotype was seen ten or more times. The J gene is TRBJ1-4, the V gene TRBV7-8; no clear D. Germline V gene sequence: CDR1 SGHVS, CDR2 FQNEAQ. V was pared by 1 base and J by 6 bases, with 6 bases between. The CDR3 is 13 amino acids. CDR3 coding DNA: TGTGCCAGCAGCTTAGGGACTTATGAAAAACTGTTTTTT. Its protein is CASSLGTYEKLFF.

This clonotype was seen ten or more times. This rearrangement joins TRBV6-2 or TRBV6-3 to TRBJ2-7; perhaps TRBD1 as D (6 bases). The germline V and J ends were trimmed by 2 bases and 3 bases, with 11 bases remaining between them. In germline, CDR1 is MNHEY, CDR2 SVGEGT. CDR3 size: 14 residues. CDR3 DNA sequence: TGTGCCAGCAGTTACCCGGGACAAAACTACGAGCAGTACTTC. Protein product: CASSYPGQNYEQYF.

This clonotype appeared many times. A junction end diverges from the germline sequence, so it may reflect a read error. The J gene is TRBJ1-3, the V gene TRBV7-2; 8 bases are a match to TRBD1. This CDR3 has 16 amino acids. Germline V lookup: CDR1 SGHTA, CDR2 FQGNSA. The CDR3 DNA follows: TGTGCCAGCAGCTCGAAACAGGGGGTTCCTGGAAACACCATGTATTTT. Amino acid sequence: CASSSKQGVPGNTMYF.

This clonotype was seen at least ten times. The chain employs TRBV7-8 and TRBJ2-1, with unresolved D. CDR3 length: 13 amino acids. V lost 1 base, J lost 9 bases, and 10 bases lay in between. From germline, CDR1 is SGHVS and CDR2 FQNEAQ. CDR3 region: CASSLDLSGEQFF. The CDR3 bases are TGTGCCAGCAGCTTAGATTTGTCTGGTGAGCAGTTCTTC.

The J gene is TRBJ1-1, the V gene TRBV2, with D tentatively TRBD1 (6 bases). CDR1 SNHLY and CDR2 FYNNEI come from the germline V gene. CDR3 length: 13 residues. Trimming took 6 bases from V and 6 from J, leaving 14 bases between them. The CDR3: CASSWEGGAEAFF. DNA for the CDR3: TGTGCCAGCAGCTGGGAGGGGGGCGCTGAAGCTTTCTTT.

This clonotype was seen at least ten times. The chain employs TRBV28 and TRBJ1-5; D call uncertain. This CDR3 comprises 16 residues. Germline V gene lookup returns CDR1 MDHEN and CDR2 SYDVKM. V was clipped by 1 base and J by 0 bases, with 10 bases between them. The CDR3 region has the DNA TGTGCCAGCAGTTTATTAGCACTTCATAGCAATCAGCCCCAGCATTTT. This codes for CASSLLALHSNQPQHF.

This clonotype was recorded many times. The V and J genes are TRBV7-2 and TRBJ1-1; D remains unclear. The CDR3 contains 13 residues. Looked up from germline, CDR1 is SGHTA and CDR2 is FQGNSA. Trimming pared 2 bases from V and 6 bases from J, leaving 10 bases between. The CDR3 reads CASSLNYRPEAFF. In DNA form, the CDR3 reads TGTGCCAGCAGCTTAAACTATCGCCCTGAAGCTTTCTTT.

CDR3 region: CASSQMSSYNEQFF. The CDR3 region has the DNA TGCGCCAGCAGCCAAATGAGCTCCTACAATGAGCAGTTCTTC. The chain employs TRBV4-1 and TRBJ2-1, with unresolved D. Germline V gene sequence: CDR1 MGHRA, CDR2 YSYEKL. The CDR3 is made up of 14 amino acids. The V gene lost 2 bases and the J gene lost 0 bases, with 5 bases spanning the gap.